This T cell receptor beta chain was profiled in a study of T-cell reconstitution after alpha-beta-depleted transplantation in children. Notes on the study in general: It was surviving recipient T cells and thymic progenitors that gave some patients high TCRbeta diversity at day 60. Two months or so post-transplant, alpha-beta T cells reportedly derived from several hundred expanded graft clones.

This CDR3 region has 15 residues. Germline CDR1 is SGHRS and CDR2 is YFSETQ. V was pared by 4 bases and J by 2 bases, with 13 bases between. This clonotype has a count of ten or more. Its matching antigen is unknown. TCRbeta library construction was performed incorporating unique molecular identifiers. TCRdb passed the PCR reads through MiXCR, listing each CDR3 protein once. The table shows about 870,000 distinct CDR3 sequences, with 16% occurring only once. The sample was PBMCs, mostly from graft donor cells, taken 360 days after TCRalphabeta/CD19-depleted stem cell transplant. The chain joins TRBV5-1 to TRBJ2-1; D not certain. This sequence was found in a male patient younger than 18 who had a stem cell transplant for acute lymphoblastic leukemia, so the T cells may come from the graft donor. This CDR3 is CASSLSGGAYNEQFF. Written as DNA, the CDR3 is TGCGCCAGCAGCCTTTCTGGTGGGGCCTACAATGAGCAGTTCTTC.